This note documents a single TCR beta chain sequence. This specimen comes from a study of blood T cell repertoires in COVID-19. Study in general: From the United States, Italy and Spain came samples of acute and convalescent COVID-19. The cDNA or gDNA used as material had been derived from T cells, B-cell-depleted T cells, or PBMCs.

There are 11 residues in the CDR3. With 5 bases removed from V and 4 bases from J, the gap between germline ends came to 5 bases. Germline assignment: CDR1 MGHDK and CDR2 SYGVNS. Seattle participants joined during active infection and were tracked over time. Only in-frame clones appear in the TCRdb table, and some are missing; sequencing was by immunoSEQ multiplex PCR. The repertoire holds 200,000 to 250,000 clones, with 80% to 95% as singletons. This sequence originates from a man aged 55 to 70 with COVID-19, enrolled during active disease. The chain uses TRBV25-1 and TRBJ1-1; D not resolved. Sample: peripheral blood. This CDR3 reads CASSLVTEAFF. The CDR3 DNA reads TGTGCCAGCAGTCTAGTCACTGAAGCTTTCTTT.